Below, 24 T cell receptor beta chains from the same sample are listed, as sequenced in a study of cytomegalovirus exposure and HLA in healthy donors (dated by TCRdb to about 2017). The library relied on the immunoSEQ multiplex PCR assay. Imported from immuneACCESS, the table was reduced by TCRdb to in-frame sequences with V and J called. These copies leave out some clones; in studies compared against another copy, an unresolved V gene accounts for under half, and the cause of the remainder is not known. The table for this sample lists 76,000 or so clones; around 94% of them were counted only once. Of the sample, over 2% falls within the top ten clones. Sequenced: PBMCs. All receptors derive from a woman aged 18-29 years in good health and CMV-seronegative.

The chain employs TRBV5-1 and TRBJ1-2; 7 nucleotides align to TRBD1. Trimming removed 2 bases from V and 6 bases from J; junction bases left unmatched: 4. CDR3 size: 13 residues. Germline lookup yields CDR1 SGHRS and CDR2 YFSETQ. Written as DNA, the CDR3 is TGCGCCAGCAGCTTCGGACAGGTAGATGGCTACACCTTC. This codes for CASSFGQVDGYTF.

V gene TRBV6-1 combines with J gene TRBJ1-4, with a possible D match to TRBD1 (5 bases). This CDR3 is built from 15 residues. In germline, CDR1 is MNHNS, CDR2 SASEGT. Trimming took off 7 bases at V and 2 bases at J, with 14 bases between the two ends. CDR3 nucleotides: TGTGCCAGCACCGGAGGGACGGTCACTAATGAAAAACTGTTTTTT. Protein: CASTGGTVTNEKLFF.

The chain combines TRBV29-1 with TRBJ2-7; 8 bases match TRBD1. V was clipped by 6 bases and J by 2 bases; unmatched bases: 3. The CDR3 is made up of 12 amino acids. Germline CDR1 is SQVTM and CDR2 is ANQGSEA. CDR3 sequence reads: CSVGQAAYEQYF. DNA for the CDR3: TGCAGCGTGGGACAGGCCGCCTACGAGCAGTACTTC.

V gene TRBV10-3 combines with J gene TRBJ2-1; 8 nucleotides line up with TRBD2. V lost 3 bases and J lost 8; bases outside the gene matches: 12. CDR3 length: 16 residues. Germline CDR1 reads ENHRY; CDR2 reads SYGVKD. CDR3 nucleotide sequence: TGTGCCATCAGTGAAAAGGTCAGGACTAGCAGCCATGAGCAGTTCTTC. It encodes CAISEKVRTSSHEQFF.

The chain couples TRBV28 to TRBJ1-4; 12 positions match TRBD1. Germline V CDR1 and CDR2: MDHEN, SYDVKM. The length of the CDR3 is 15 residues. The V and J ends lost 5 bases and 10 bases, in that order; junction bases with no gene match: 8. The DNA of the CDR3 is TGTGCCAGCAGTCAAGGGACAGGGGGCTTTGTAAAACTGTTTTTT. It codes for CASSQGTGGFVKLFF.

This chain's CDR3 is CASSVWGGMNTEAFF. CDR3 DNA: TGTGCCAGCAGCGTTTGGGGGGGTATGAACACTGAAGCTTTCTTT. The chain couples TRBV6-1 to TRBJ1-1; weak D call: TRBD1 (5 bases). From germline, CDR1 is MNHNS and CDR2 SASEGT. The CDR3 is 15 amino acids. The germline V and J ends were trimmed by 6 bases and 0 bases, with 14 bases remaining between them.

The chain combines TRBV5-1 with TRBJ2-2; 13 bases are shared with TRBD2. CDR1 is SGHRS, CDR2 YFSETQ, per germline. V gave up 4 bases and J gave up 5 bases; unmatched junction bases: 8. The CDR3 contains 17 residues. The DNA for the CDR3 is TGCGCCAGCAGCCCCCAACTAGCGGGGGGGCGTACCGGGGAGCTGTTTTTT. Translated, it gives CASSPQLAGGRTGELFF.

This chain uses TRBV11-3 with TRBJ1-3; D is uncertain. CDR3 length: 15 residues. V shed 3 bases and J shed 2 bases, with 11 bases lying between them. Germline values: CDR1 SGHNT, CDR2 YENEEA. CDR3 in DNA: TGTGCCAGCAGCTTCGAGGTCGGAGCTGGAAACACCATATATTTT. It encodes CASSFEVGAGNTIYF.

The DNA for the CDR3 is TGTGCCAGCAGCCCTCAGGGCCTTAACGAGCAGTACTTC. It specifies CASSPQGLNEQYF. This rearrangement joins TRBV7-9 to TRBJ2-7; a possible D gene is TRBD1 (5 bases). The CDR3 length is 13 residues. The ends were cut back, 5 bases at V and 5 bases at J, with 13 bases in the middle. Germline lookup yields CDR1 SEHNR and CDR2 FQNEAQ (reference sequence).

Notes on this clone: Other DNA sequences from this sample encode an identical CDR3 as well. This rearrangement joins TRBV6-5 to TRBJ1-1, with 8 bases fitting TRBD1. The CDR3 runs 16 residues. With V trimmed by 0 bases and J by 4 bases, 7 bases remained unmatched. CDR1 is MNHEY and CDR2 is SVGAGI in the germline V gene. CDR3 nucleotides: TGTGCCAGCAGTTACTCGAGTCACACAGGGGGCACTGAAGCTTTCTTT. It yields the protein CASSYSSHTGGTEAFF.

This clone was recorded once. The rearrangement links TRBV6-5 to TRBJ1-4; no clear D gene. V was clipped by 4 bases and J by 4 bases, with 13 bases between them. Per the germline V gene, CDR1 is MNHEY and CDR2 is SVGAGI. CDR3 length equals 15 residues. In DNA, the CDR3 is TGTGCCAGCAGTTTAACGGGGTATATTAATGAAAAACTGTTTTTT. This translates into CASSLTGYINEKLFF.

This rearrangement joins TRBV15 to TRBJ2-7, with 10 bases fitting TRBD1. Germline V gene data show CDR1 as LNHNV and CDR2 as YYDKDF (reference sequence). CDR3 length: 15 residues. V was clipped by 4 bases and J by 1 base; unmatched bases: 4. The CDR3 DNA sequence: TGTGCCACCAGCACCCGGGACAGGGGTTCCTACGAGCAGTACTTC. Protein sequence: CATSTRDRGSYEQYF.

The chain employs TRBV27 and TRBJ1-1; no reliable D call. CDR1 is MNHEY and CDR2 is SMNVEV in the germline V gene (reference sequence). The CDR3 contains 12 residues. V was pared by 5 bases and J by 1 base, with 5 bases between. CDR3 protein: CASSPGNTEAFF. In DNA, the CDR3 is TGTGCCAGCAGTCCAGGGAACACTGAAGCTTTCTTT.

The V call is TRBV28, the J call TRBJ2-7, with D tentatively TRBD2 (6 bases). V lost 4 bases and J lost 2, with 15 bases in between. CDR1 is MDHEN and CDR2 is SYDVKM in the germline V gene. This CDR3 region has 15 residues. CDR3 sequence (DNA): TGTGCCAGCAGTTCTACCGGGACTCCCACCTACGAGCAGTACTTC. It encodes CASSSTGTPTYEQYF.

The chain employs TRBV5-4 and TRBJ1-2; the D gene is possibly TRBD1 (5 bases). The germline V gene encodes CDR1 SGHNT and CDR2 YYREEE (reference sequence). The CDR3 spans 16 residues. Trimming took 0 bases from V and 5 from J, leaving 17 bases between them. CDR3 coding DNA: TGTGCCAGCAGCTTGGGGGCAGGGTCCCAACAATATGGCTACACCTTC. Residues: CASSLGAGSQQYGYTF.

The chain joins TRBV27 to TRBJ1-2; TRBD1 is a possible D gene (5 bases). Germline loops: CDR1 MNHEY, CDR2 SMNVEV (reference sequence). V was pared by 8 bases and J by 0 bases, with 13 bases between. The CDR3 covers 14 residues. CDR3 in DNA: TGTGCCAGCCGGCGGGGCGGGGCTAACTATGGCTACACCTTC. This sequence encodes CASRRGGANYGYTF.

The rearrangement links TRBV6-1 to TRBJ2-1; 9 bases agree with TRBD1. The CDR3 length is 16 residues. Looked up from germline, CDR1 is MNHNS and CDR2 is SASEGT. Germline trimming cut 4 bases from V and 7 bases from J; bases unmatched to any gene: 11. The CDR3 sequence is CASSGRTGAKWNEQFF. CDR3 nucleotides: TGTGCCAGCAGTGGACGGACAGGGGCGAAGTGGAATGAGCAGTTCTTC.

The genes are TRBV7-9 and TRBJ1-1; D unresolved. Germline values: CDR1 SEHNR, CDR2 FQNEAQ (reference sequence). This CDR3 spans 14 amino acids. V gave up 1 base and J gave up 1 base, with 7 bases separating them. CDR3 sequence (DNA): TGTGCCAGCAGCTTAGGTGTCGGGAACACTGAAGCTTTCTTT. It yields the protein CASSLGVGNTEAFF.

The chain recombines TRBV27 with TRBJ2-5; 10 bases match TRBD2. The V gene end was trimmed by 0 bases and the J gene end by 5 bases; junction bases not matched to a gene: 6. The CDR3 is 16 residues long. Germline V gives CDR1 MNHEY, CDR2 SMNVEV (reference sequence). CDR3 in amino acids: CASSLSRLAGEETQYF. The CDR3 DNA sequence: TGTGCCAGCAGTTTATCGCGCCTAGCGGGAGAGGAGACCCAGTACTTC.

The chain links TRBV11-1 to TRBJ1-2; D gene uncertain. This CDR3 has 14 amino acids. Trimming took 0 bases from V and 3 from J, leaving 8 bases between them. Germline V lookup: CDR1 SGHAT, CDR2 FQDESV (reference sequence). DNA for the CDR3: TGTGCCAGCAGCTTAGCGCCCAGCGACTATGGCTACACCTTC. This translates into CASSLAPSDYGYTF.

This chain joins TRBV4-1 and TRBJ1-5, with D possibly matching TRBD1 (5 bases). The V gene lost 1 base and the J gene lost 0 bases, with 13 bases spanning the gap. Germline CDR1 is MGHRA and CDR2 is YSYEKL. The length of the CDR3 is 17 residues. The CDR3 loop reads CASSQVSGGDSNQPQHF. The CDR3 bases are TGCGCCAGCAGCCAAGTTTCCGGAGGGGATAGCAATCAGCCCCAGCATTTT.

This chain uses TRBV4-2 with TRBJ2-2; no clear D. CDR1 is LGHNA and CDR2 is YNFKEQ in the germline V gene. The CDR3 extends over 15 amino acids. Trimming pared 4 bases from V and 6 bases from J, leaving 15 bases between. The CDR3 nucleotides are TGTGCCAGCAGCCCCGCCGTGGGCGCGCCCGGGGAGCTGTTTTTT. This sequence encodes CASSPAVGAPGELFF.

V gene TRBV10-2 combines with J gene TRBJ2-5; 11 bases map to TRBD1. Germline V gives CDR1 WSHSY, CDR2 SAAADI. Losses at the gene ends were 4 bases for V and 5 bases for J; bases not matched to a gene: 9. The CDR3 runs 16 residues. CDR3 region: CASSGSGQGAGETQYF. CDR3 DNA: TGCGCCAGCAGTGGCTCCGGACAGGGGGCTGGGGAGACCCAGTACTTC.

The chain employs TRBV27 and TRBJ2-7; D is possibly TRBD2 (6 bases). Between the trimmed V and J ends, which lost 3 bases and 4 bases, there was a span of 10 bases. The germline V gene encodes CDR1 MNHEY and CDR2 SMNVEV (reference sequence). This CDR3 spans 13 amino acids. This CDR3 is CASSLGTAYEQYF. The CDR3 DNA reads as TGTGCCAGCAGTTTGGGGACTGCTTACGAGCAGTACTTC.